These T cell receptor beta chains were read from a single sample in a study of blood T cell repertoires in COVID-19. Sequenced by immunoSEQ multiplex PCR; TCRdb stores in-frame clones only, minus some. The sample lists about 240,000 clones; around 79% were seen once. Input material: peripheral blood. The source of these receptors is a woman aged 80 or over with acute or convalescent COVID-19. Both conserved end residues are trimmed from each CDR3. Fields, in order: CDR3 length, V gene, CDR3 protein.

len: 12; v_gene: TRBV6-1; CDR3aa: ASSLGHGHNEQF
len: 15; v_gene: TRBV4-3; CDR3aa: ASSQDPAGVFKDTQY
len: 14; v_gene: TRBV7-9; CDR3aa: ASRQIGGEDTGELF
len: 13; v_gene: TRBV13; CDR3aa: ASSFLGAGANVLT
len: 13; v_gene: TRBV19; CDR3aa: ASSSMGLAEYEQY
len: 17; v_gene: TRBV21-1; CDR3aa: ASSKAYPLDRGRPDTQY
len: 12; v_gene: TRBV3-1/TRBV3-2; CDR3aa: ASRRQGGEETQY
len: 13; v_gene: TRBV9; CDR3aa: ASSVELVSYNEQF
len: 15; v_gene: TRBV7-2; CDR3aa: ASSRTSGGASLYEQY
len: 12; v_gene: TRBV2; CDR3aa: ASRWTNTNQPQH
len: 13; v_gene: TRBV6-6; CDR3aa: ASSYSTGGGEKLF
len: 14; v_gene: TRBV2; CDR3aa: ASSAPGTGYSETQY
len: 12; v_gene: TRBV29-1; CDR3aa: SGRAGVPYNEQF
len: 13; v_gene: TRBV2; CDR3aa: ASSVETGDDYGYT
len: 12; v_gene: TRBV5-1; CDR3aa: ASSLHGAQEKLF
len: 12; v_gene: TRBV5-6; CDR3aa: ASSYSTGSYEQY
len: 13; v_gene: TRBV2; CDR3aa: ASSGTGRVDTEAF
len: 14; v_gene: TRBV5-6; CDR3aa: ASSLTGGGGNQPQH
len: 15; v_gene: TRBV9; CDR3aa: ASSVGVGLAGGDTQY
len: 16; v_gene: TRBV30; CDR3aa: AWTHPGLAGGPSYEQY
len: 14; v_gene: TRBV24-1; CDR3aa: ATSGGVGSSYNEQF
len: 13; v_gene: TRBV5-5; CDR3aa: ASSLGSSRGETQY
len: 15; v_gene: TRBV5-1; CDR3aa: ASSLGPGYATNEKLF
len: 13; v_gene: TRBV5-1; CDR3aa: ASSWGAGANSPLH
len: 12; v_gene: TRBV5-8; CDR3aa: ASSFGGAVAEAF
len: 13; v_gene: TRBV9; CDR3aa: ASSGRTSGRNEQF
len: 14; v_gene: TRBV5-1; CDR3aa: ASRPGTSGVKNIQY